This TCR beta chain was sequenced for a study of OX40 agonist ivuxolimab in advanced cancers. Study information: The study enrolled dose-escalation patients with hepatocellular carcinoma, melanoma, renal cell or head and neck cancer. Three patients got partial responses; one had hepatocellular carcinoma and two had cutaneous melanoma. Study results and limitations: Clones of CD4+ and CD8+ blood T cells grew by week 6 at doses of 0.1 to 3.0 mg/kg. Partial responders at 0.1-3.0 mg/kg showed near-lowest clonal expansion.

Points on this clone: The antigen remains unidentified.

Sequencing was performed with immunoSEQ multiplex PCR; in TCRdb, only in-frame clones are kept and a portion is missing. Among about 49,000 clones listed, just under 95% were seen once. This TCR derives from an adult with an advanced solid tumor such as melanoma, head and neck, liver or kidney cancer. Here the sequenced sample was CD4+ or CD8+ T cells sorted from blood, taken in a trial of the OX40 agonist ivuxolimab.

Here the CDR3 DNA reads TGTGCCAGCAGCTTAGAGGTCTCTCCCGCTCAACAGTTCTTC. Residues: CASSLEVSPAQQFF. J is TRBJ2-1 and V is TRBV7-2; D is uncertain. The germline V and J ends were trimmed by 1 base and 13 bases, with 17 bases remaining between them. The CDR3 sequence is 14 residues long. Germline assignment: CDR1 SGHTA and CDR2 FQGNSA.